The source of this TCR beta chain is a study of blood T cell repertoires in COVID-19. Whole-study context: In each case, the material was cDNA or gDNA derived from T cells, B-cell-depleted T cells, or PBMCs.

In the authors' workflow: The authors estimated nucleated cell counts from reference gene primer amplification. Produced via immunoSEQ multiplex PCR; TCRdb's table is partial and in-frame only. V and J calls plus clone size are reproduced from that table; the DNA served to infer D and trimming. The sample includes some 300,000 clones, around 91% of them seen just once. This CDR3 comprises 16 residues. J gave up 1 base and V 2 bases, and 5 bases lay outside the gene matches. Per the germline V gene, CDR1 is ENHRY and CDR2 is SYGVKD. Seattle enrolled patients during active infection and tracked them longitudinally.

Sequencing used peripheral blood. V usage is TRBV10-3 and J usage is TRBJ2-5, with 9 bases fitting TRBD1. The TCR sequence derives from a woman in her 40s with COVID-19, enrolled during active disease. The CDR3 loop reads CAISERRGQGQETQYF. CDR3 nucleotide sequence: TGTGCCATCAGTGAGCGTCGGGGACAGGGCCAAGAGACCCAGTACTTC.